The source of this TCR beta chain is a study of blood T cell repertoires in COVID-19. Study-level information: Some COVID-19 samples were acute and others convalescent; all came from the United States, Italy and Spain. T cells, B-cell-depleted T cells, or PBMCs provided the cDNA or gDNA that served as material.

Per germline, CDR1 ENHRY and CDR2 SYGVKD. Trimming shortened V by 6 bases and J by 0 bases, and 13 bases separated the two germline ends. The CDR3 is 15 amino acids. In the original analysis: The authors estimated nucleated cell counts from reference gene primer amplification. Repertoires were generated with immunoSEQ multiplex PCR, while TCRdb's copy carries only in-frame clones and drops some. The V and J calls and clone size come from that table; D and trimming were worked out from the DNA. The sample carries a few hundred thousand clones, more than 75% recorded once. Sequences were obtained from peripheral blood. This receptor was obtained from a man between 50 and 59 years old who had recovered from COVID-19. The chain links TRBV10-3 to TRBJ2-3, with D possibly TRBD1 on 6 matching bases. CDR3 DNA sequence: TGTGCCATCAGGGTGGACAGAGCTAGCACAGATACGCAGTATTTT. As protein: CAIRVDRASTDTQYF.